The TCR beta chain under discussion was sequenced for a study of shared clonotypes between healthy human individuals. The wider study: Three plates were used per donor for CD4 naive, three for CD4 memory, two for CD8 naive and one for CD8 memory. Study-wide findings and caveats: Lower generation probabilities were found for non-shared clonotypes than for those shared by all four donors. Around 4.7% of naive CD4 clonotypes were shared across four donors.

Of note for this clone: Its specificity is not known.

The CDR3 has 14 amino acids. Germline CDR1 reads MNHNS; CDR2 reads SASEGT. The trim removed 5 bases at V and 8 bases at J, leaving 9 bases unmatched. Here immunoSEQ multiplex PCR was the method, and the copy in TCRdb shows in-frame clones only, minus some. The sample contains 330,000 or so clones, less than 85% of which appear only once. Investigators divided CD4+ cells into CD45RA+ naive and CD45RA-negative memory subsets. The sequenced material came from memory CD4+ T cells sorted from blood. The sample's subset: CD45RA-negative fraction. V and J are TRBV6-1 and TRBJ1-2, with 9 bases lining up with TRBD1. The clonotype was recovered from a man aged 25-40 years in good health. The CDR3: CASSPGTGWEGYTF. CDR3 nucleotide sequence: TGTGCCAGCAGTCCAGGGACAGGGTGGGAAGGCTACACCTTC.